This TCR beta chain was recorded in a study of blood T cell repertoires in COVID-19. Germline V gene sequence: CDR1 MGHDK, CDR2 SYGVNS. This CDR3 comprises 15 residues. Trimming pared 1 base from V and 3 bases from J, leaving 9 bases between. Data came from immunoSEQ multiplex PCR; TCRdb stores just in-frame clones and leaves some out. Counted here are around 300,000 clones, approximately 86% occurring once; the ten biggest clones make up about 2.7%. The chain uses TRBV25-1 and TRBJ2-2; possible D gene TRBD1, 6 bases. The sample taken for sequencing was PBMCs or T cells enriched from blood (not recorded which). The receptor comes from a woman aged 18 to 35 who had recovered from COVID-19. As DNA, the CDR3 is TGTGCCAGCAGTGAATTGAACAGGGACACCGGGGAGCTGTTTTTT. Its protein product is CASSELNRDTGELFF.